The clone carrying this T cell receptor (beta chain) has only one observation. Its antigen is not identified. No infections or other immune events were documented during collection. Repertoires were generated with immunoSEQ multiplex PCR, while TCRdb's copy carries only in-frame clones and drops some. The table records about 85,000 clones, approximately 90% of them present only once. The data are from a study of identifying expanded T cells in peripheral blood. The study's findings and limits: Technical replicates showed around 1.1 changed clones; roughly two weeks 15 to 20; four weeks 19. Approximately 2-week clone count variance significantly increased as total template count grew.

The CDR3 length is 15 residues. J was trimmed by 4 bases and V by 0 bases; bases with no gene match: 5. From germline, CDR1 is SGHDN and CDR2 FVKESK. Material: blood. This TCR came from a person aged 18 to 70 in good health. V is TRBV14 and J is TRBJ2-7, with 8 nucleotides matching TRBD1. In nucleotides, the CDR3 is TGTGCCAGCAGCCAAGACAGGGGGCGACTTTACGAGCAGTACTTC. Translating gives CASSQDRGRLYEQYF.